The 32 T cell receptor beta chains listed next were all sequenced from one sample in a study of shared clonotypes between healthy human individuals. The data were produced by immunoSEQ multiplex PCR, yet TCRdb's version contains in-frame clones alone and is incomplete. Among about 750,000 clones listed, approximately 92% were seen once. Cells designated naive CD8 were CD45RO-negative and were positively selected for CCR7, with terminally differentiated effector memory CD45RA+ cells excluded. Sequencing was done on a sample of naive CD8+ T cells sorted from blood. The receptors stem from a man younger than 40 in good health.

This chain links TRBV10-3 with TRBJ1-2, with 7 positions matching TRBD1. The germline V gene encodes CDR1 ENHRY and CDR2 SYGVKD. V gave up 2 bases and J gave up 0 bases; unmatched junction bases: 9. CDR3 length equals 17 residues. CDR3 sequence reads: CAISEPRDRFSNYGYTF. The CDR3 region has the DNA TGTGCCATCAGTGAGCCCCGGGACAGATTCTCTAACTATGGCTACACCTTC.

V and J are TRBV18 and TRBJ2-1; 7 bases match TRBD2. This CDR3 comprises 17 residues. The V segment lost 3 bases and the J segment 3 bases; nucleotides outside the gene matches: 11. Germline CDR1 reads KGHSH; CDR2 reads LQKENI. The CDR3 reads CASSPLLGGKNYNEQFF. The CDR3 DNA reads TGTGCCAGCTCACCCTTACTCGGGGGGAAAAACTACAATGAGCAGTTCTTC.

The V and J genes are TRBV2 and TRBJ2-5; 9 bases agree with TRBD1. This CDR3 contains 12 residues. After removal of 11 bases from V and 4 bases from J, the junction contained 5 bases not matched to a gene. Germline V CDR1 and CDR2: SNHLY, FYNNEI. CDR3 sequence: CAGGQGPETQYF. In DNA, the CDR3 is TGTGCCGGGGGACAGGGCCCAGAGACCCAGTACTTC.

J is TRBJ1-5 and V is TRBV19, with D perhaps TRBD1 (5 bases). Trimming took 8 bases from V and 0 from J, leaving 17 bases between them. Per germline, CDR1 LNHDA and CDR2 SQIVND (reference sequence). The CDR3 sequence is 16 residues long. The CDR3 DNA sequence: TGTGCCAGTCGACAGTCACAACGGAATAGCAATCAGCCCCAGCATTTT. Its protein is CASRQSQRNSNQPQHF.

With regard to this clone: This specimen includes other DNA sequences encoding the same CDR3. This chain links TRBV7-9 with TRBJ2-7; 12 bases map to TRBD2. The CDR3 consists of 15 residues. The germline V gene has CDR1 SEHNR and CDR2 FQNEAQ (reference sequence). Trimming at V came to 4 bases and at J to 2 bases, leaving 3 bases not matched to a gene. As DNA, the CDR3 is TGTGCCAGCAGCTCCGGACTAGCGGGACCCTACGAGCAGTACTTC. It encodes CASSSGLAGPYEQYF.

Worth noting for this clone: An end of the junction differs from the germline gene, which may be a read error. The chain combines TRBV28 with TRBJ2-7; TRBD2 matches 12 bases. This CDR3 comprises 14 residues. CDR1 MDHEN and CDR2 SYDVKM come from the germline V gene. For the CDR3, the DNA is TGCCAGACTAGCGGGAGTTTAAATCCCTACGAGCAGTACTTC. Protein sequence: CQTSGSLNPYEQYF.

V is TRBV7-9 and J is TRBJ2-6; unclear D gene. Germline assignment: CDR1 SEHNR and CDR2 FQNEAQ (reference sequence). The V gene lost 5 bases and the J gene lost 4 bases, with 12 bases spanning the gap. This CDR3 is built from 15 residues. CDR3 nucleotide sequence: TGTGCCAGCAGCGGCGAAGGGCTAGGGGCCAACGTCCTGACTTTC. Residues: CASSGEGLGANVLTF.

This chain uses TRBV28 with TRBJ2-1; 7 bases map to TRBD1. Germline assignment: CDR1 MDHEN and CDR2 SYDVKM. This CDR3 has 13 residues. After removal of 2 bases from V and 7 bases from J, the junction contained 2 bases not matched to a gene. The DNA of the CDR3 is TGTGCCAGCAGTTTAGTGACAGGGAATGAGCAGTTCTTC. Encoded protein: CASSLVTGNEQFF.

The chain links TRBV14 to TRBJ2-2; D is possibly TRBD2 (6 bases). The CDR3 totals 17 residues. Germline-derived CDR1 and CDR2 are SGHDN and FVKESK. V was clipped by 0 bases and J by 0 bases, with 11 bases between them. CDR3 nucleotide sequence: TGTGCCAGCAGCCAAGAGCTAGGACTACCGAACACCGGGGAGCTGTTTTTT. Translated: CASSQELGLPNTGELFF.

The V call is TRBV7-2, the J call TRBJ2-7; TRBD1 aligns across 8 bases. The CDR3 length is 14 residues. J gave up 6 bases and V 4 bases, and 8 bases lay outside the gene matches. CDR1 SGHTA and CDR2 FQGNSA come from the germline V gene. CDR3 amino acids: CASSWSGGTGEQYF. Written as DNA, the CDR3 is TGTGCCAGCAGCTGGTCAGGGGGCACGGGCGAGCAGTACTTC.

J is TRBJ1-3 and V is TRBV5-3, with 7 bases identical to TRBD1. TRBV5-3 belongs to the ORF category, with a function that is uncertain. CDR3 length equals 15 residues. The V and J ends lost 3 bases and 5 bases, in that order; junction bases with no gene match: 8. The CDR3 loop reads CARSSRGDRRNTIYF. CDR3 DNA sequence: TGTGCCAGAAGCTCTAGAGGGGACAGAAGAAACACCATATATTTT.

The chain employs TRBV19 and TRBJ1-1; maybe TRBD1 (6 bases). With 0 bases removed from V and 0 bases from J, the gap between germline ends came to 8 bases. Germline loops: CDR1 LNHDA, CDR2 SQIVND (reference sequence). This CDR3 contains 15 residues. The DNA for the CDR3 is TGTGCCAGTAGTATAGACGGGGACATGAACACTGAAGCTTTCTTT. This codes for CASSIDGDMNTEAFF.

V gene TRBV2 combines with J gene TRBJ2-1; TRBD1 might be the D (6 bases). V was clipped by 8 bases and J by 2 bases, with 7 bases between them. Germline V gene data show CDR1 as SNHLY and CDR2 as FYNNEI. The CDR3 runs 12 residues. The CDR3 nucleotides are TGTGCCAGCCGGGACACCTACAATGAGCAGTTCTTC. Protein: CASRDTYNEQFF.

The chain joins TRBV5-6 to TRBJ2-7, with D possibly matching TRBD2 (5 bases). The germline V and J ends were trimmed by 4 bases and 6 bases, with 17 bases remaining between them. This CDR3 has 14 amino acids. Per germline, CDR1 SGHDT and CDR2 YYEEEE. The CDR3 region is CASSPTSFVSEQYF. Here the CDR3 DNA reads TGTGCCAGCAGCCCAACTAGTTTTGTCAGCGAGCAGTACTTC.

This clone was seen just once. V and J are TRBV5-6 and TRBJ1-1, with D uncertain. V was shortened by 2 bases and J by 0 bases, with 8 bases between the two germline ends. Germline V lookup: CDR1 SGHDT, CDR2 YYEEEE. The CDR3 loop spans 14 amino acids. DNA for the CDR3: TGTGCCAGCAGCTTAGCGGGCATGAACACTGAAGCTTTCTTT. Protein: CASSLAGMNTEAFF.

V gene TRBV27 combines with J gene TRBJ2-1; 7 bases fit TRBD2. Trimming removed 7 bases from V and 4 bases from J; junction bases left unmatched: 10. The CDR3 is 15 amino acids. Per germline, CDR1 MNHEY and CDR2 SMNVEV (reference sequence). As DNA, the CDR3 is TGTGCCAGCAAAGAACGGGCTAGCGGATACAATGAGCAGTTCTTC. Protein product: CASKERASGYNEQFF.

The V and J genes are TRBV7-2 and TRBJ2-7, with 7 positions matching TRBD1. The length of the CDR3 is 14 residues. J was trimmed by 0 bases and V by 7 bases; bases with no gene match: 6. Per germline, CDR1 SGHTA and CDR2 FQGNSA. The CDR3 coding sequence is TGTGCCAGCACCCCAGGGGGAACCTCCTACGAGCAGTACTTC. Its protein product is CASTPGGTSYEQYF.

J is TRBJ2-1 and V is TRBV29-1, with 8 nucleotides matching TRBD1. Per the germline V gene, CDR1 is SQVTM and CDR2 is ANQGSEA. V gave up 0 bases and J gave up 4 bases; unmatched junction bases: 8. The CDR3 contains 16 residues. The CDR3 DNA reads TGCAGCGTTGAAGATCGTTCGACAGGGGCATACAATGAGCAGTTCTTC. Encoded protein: CSVEDRSTGAYNEQFF.

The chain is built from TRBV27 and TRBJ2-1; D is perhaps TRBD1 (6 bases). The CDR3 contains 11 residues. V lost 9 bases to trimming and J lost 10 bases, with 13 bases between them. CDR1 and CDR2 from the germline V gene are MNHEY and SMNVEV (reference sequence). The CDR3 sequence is CASITGFEQFF. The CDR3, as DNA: TGTGCCAGTATTACAGGGTTCGAGCAGTTCTTC.

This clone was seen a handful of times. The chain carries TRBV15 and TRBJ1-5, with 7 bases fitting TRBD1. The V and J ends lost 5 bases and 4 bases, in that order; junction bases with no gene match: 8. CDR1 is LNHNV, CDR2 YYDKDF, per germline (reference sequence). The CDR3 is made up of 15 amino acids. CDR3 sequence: CATSAMGQQNQPQHF. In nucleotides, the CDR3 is TGTGCCACCAGCGCCATGGGACAGCAAAATCAGCCCCAGCATTTT.

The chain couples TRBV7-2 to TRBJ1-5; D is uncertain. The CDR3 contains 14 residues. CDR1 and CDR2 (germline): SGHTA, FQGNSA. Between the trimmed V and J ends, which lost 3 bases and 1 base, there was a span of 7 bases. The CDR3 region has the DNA TGTGCCAGCAGCTTTGGGCTGAGCAATCAGCCCCAGCATTTT. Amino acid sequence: CASSFGLSNQPQHF.

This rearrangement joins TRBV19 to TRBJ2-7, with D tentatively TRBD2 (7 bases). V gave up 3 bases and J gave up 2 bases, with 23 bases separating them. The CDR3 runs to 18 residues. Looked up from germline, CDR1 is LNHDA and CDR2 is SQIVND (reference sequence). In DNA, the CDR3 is TGTGCCAGTAGTATGGGGGGGCCGTCCGCCATAACTCCCTACGAGCAGTACTTC. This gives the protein CASSMGGPSAITPYEQYF.

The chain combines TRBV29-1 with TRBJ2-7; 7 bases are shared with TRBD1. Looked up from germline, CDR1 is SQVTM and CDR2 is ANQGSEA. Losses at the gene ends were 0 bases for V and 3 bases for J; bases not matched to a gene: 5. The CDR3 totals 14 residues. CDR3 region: CSVEETGLNYEQYF. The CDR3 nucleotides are TGCAGCGTTGAAGAGACAGGGCTAAACTACGAGCAGTACTTC.

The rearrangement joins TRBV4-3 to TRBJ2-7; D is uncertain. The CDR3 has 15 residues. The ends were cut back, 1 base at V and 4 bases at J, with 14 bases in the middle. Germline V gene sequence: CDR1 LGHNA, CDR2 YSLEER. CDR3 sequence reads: CASSQGKHGSYEQYF. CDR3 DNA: TGCGCCAGCAGCCAAGGCAAACATGGTTCTTACGAGCAGTACTTC.

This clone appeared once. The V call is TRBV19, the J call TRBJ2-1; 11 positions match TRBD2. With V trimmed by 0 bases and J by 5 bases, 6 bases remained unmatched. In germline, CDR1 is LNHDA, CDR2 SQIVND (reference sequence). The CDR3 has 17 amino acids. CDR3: CASSIERGGLADNEQFF. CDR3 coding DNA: TGTGCCAGTAGTATAGAACGGGGGGGACTAGCGGACAATGAGCAGTTCTTC.

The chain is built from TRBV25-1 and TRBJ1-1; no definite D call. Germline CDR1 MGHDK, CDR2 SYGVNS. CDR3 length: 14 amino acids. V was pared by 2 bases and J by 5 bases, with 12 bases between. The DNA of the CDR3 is TGTGCCAGCAGTGAACGGTGGGGTTGGACTGAAGCTTTCTTT. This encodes CASSERWGWTEAFF.

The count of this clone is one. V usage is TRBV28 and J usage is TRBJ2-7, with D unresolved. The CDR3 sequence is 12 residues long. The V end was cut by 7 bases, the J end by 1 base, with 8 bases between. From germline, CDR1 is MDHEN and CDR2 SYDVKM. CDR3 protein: CASTDWSYEQYF. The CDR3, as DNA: TGTGCCAGCACCGACTGGTCCTACGAGCAGTACTTC.

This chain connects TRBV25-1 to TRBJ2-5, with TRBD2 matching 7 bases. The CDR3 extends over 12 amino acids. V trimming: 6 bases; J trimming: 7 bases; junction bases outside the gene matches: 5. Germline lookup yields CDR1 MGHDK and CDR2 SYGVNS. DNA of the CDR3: TGTGCCAGCAGCCGGGGGGTGGGGACCCAGTACTTC. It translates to CASSRGVGTQYF.

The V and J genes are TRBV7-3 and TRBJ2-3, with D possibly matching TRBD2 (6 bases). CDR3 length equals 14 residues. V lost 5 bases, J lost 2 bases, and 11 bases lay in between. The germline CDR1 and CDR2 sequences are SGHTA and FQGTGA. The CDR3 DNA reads TGTGCCAGCAGCGACAGCGGGTACACAGATACGCAGTATTTT. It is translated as CASSDSGYTDTQYF.

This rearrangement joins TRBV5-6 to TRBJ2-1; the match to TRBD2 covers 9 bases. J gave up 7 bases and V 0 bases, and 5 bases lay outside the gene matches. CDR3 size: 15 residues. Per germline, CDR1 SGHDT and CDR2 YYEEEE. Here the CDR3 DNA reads TGTGCCAGCAGCTTGGCGGCGGGAGGGCCTAATGAGCAGTTCTTC. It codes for CASSLAAGGPNEQFF. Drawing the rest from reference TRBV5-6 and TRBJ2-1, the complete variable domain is DAGVTQSPTHLIKTRGQQVTLRCSPKSGHDTVSWYQQALGQGPQFIFQYYEEEERQRGNFPDRFSGHQFPNYSSELNVNALLLGDSALYLCASSLAAGGPNEQFFGPGTRLTVL.

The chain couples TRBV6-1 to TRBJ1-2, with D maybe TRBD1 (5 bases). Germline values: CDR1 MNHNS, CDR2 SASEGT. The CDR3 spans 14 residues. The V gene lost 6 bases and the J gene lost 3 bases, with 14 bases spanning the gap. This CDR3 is CASRGGVDYYGYTF. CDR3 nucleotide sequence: TGTGCCAGCAGAGGAGGGGTCGACTACTATGGCTACACCTTC.

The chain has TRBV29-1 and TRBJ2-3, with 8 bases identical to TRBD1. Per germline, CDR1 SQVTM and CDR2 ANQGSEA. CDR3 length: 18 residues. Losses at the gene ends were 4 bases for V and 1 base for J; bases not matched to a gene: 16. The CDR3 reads CSVGLEGQVWQGTDTQYF. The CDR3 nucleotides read TGCAGCGTTGGACTAGAGGGACAGGTATGGCAAGGCACAGATACGCAGTATTTT.